A selection of T cell receptor beta chains follows, all from one sample in a study of blood T cell repertoires in COVID-19. TCRdb keeps only in-frame clones here, not all; method: immunoSEQ multiplex PCR. The repertoire includes around 60,000 clones, around 89% of them detected once, and about 12% sits in the top ten. Material: peripheral blood. The receptors were sampled from a man between 60 and 75 years old with active COVID-19. Both conserved end residues are part of each CDR3. The D gene is left open where the match is weak. Rows may omit the clone size; those that give it use once, few, many or a size class.

>TRBJ2-5|TRBD1|TRBV9|14|.
TGTGCCAGCAGCGCTGGACAGGGGCTGGAGACCCAGTACTTC
CASSAGQGLETQYF
>TRBJ1-6|.|TRBV9|16|.
TGTGCCAGCAGCCCCCTTCCGGGGTCCTGGAATTCACCCCTCCACTTT
CASSPLPGSWNSPLHF
>TRBJ1-6|.|TRBV19|13|few
TGTGCCAGTAGTTCCGTTCGGGATTCACCCCTCCACTTT
CASSSVRDSPLHF
>TRBJ1-5|TRBD1|TRBV19|16|.
TGTGCCAGTAAGGACAGGGGGCTCGGCAGCAATCAGCCCCAGCATTTT
CASKDRGLGSNQPQHF
>TRBJ1-2|.|TRBV28|13|.
TGTGCCAGCAATGACAGGACTTTCTATGGCTACACCTTC
CASNDRTFYGYTF
>TRBJ2-2|TRBD2|TRBV19|18|.
TGTGCCAGTAGAGGTATTAGCGGGGGGCCAACGAACACCGGGGAGCTGTTTTTT
CASRGISGGPTNTGELFF
>TRBJ1-1|TRBD1|TRBV4-3|15|once
TGCGCCAGCAGCCAAGCAGGGGGGCGGAACACTGAAGCTTTCTTT
CASSQAGGRNTEAFF
>TRBJ2-1|.|TRBV7-3|15|.
TGTGCCAGCAGCTTATATCGGGGGGCTTACAATGAGCAGTTCTTC
CASSLYRGAYNEQFF
>TRBJ2-2|.|TRBV6-5|16|once
TGTGCCAGCAGTTACTCGAGTACAGCGAACACCGGGGAGCTGTTTTTT
CASSYSSTANTGELFF
>TRBJ1-5|TRBD1|TRBV6-1|14|.
TGTGCCAGCAGTGAGGGGACAGGGAGTGAGCCCCAGCATTTT
CASSEGTGSEPQHF
>TRBJ2-2|TRBD1|TRBV11-2|14|.
TGTGCCAGCAGCCACAGGGGTAACGCCGGGGAGCTGTTTTTT
CASSHRGNAGELFF
>TRBJ2-7|TRBD2|TRBV6-5|14|few
TGTGCCAGCAGTTACACGGGGGGCTCCTACGAGCAGTACTTC
CASSYTGGSYEQYF
>TRBJ2-2|TRBD1|TRBV6-2/TRBV6-3|16|.
TGTGCCAGCAGTTACACCAGGGGGCGCCTAGCCGGGGAGCTGTTTTTT
CASSYTRGRLAGELFF
>TRBJ2-5|TRBD1|TRBV4-3|15|once
TGCGCCAGCAGCCGCGGGACAGGGGGTCCCGAGACCCAGTACTTC
CASSRGTGGPETQYF
>TRBJ1-1|TRBD1|TRBV28|14|.
TGTGCCAGCAGTGCACTGAGGACAGGGCTAAAAGCTTTCTTT
CASSALRTGLKAFF
>TRBJ2-3|.|TRBV10-2|15|.
TGCGCCAGCAGGGACGGGGGGCCCCTCATGAATACGCAGTATTTT
CASRDGGPLMNTQYF
>TRBJ2-7|.|TRBV5-4|13|.
TGTGCCAGCAGCTTGGAGTGGAGCGGCGAGCAGTACTTC
CASSLEWSGEQYF
>TRBJ2-5|.|TRBV7-3|13|.
TGTGCCAGCAGCTTCGCAGGGCAAGAGACCCAGTACTTC
CASSFAGQETQYF
>TRBJ2-5|TRBD2|TRBV5-1|14|.
TGCGCCAGCAGCATCGGGACTATCCAAGAGACCCAGTACTTC
CASSIGTIQETQYF
>TRBJ2-3|.|TRBV3-1/TRBV3-2|15|.
TGTGCCAGCAGCCACCTAGGGGGAAGCACAGATACGCAGTATTTT
CASSHLGGSTDTQYF
>TRBJ2-2|TRBD1|TRBV3-1/TRBV3-2|15|.
TGTGCCAGCAGCCGGACAGGGGGCGGCACCGGGGAGCTGTTTTTT
CASSRTGGGTGELFF